The 26 T cell receptor beta chains in this list originate from one sample, sequenced in a study of blood T cells in healthy people across ages. The second PCR ran roughly 6 to 12 cycles with a sample-barcoded 5' primer and J-beta primers. TCRdb processed the 5' RACE reads anew with MiXCR; each CDR3 protein has one entry. The table lists fewer than 1.5 million distinct CDR3 sequences, approximately 42% of them singletons, with roughly 7.9% in the top ten. The sequencing sample was made of blood. The receptors shown here come from a woman between 18 and 30 years old in good health.

This clonotype was found a few times. The chain couples TRBV15 to TRBJ2-1; 7 nucleotides agree with TRBD2. Germline V gene sequence: CDR1 LNHNV, CDR2 YYDKDF (reference sequence). This CDR3 contains 16 residues. With 5 bases clipped from V and 0 bases from J, the junction kept 7 bases outside the gene matches. The CDR3 DNA reads TGTGCCACCAGCGGGATACTAGCGCCCTCCTACAATGAGCAGTTCTTC. This gives the protein CATSGILAPSYNEQFF.

Concerning this clonotype itself: At one end the junction does not follow the germline gene, possibly because of a read error. The V call is TRBV9, the J call TRBJ2-6; D is possibly TRBD1 (5 bases). The CDR3 is made up of 17 amino acids. CDR1 is SGDLS, CDR2 YYNGEE, per germline. The CDR3 DNA is TGTGCCAGCAGCGAGGGGCCTTCCTCGCCTGGGGCCAACGTCCTGACTTTT. Its protein is CASSEGPSSPGANVLTF. Using reference TRBV9 and TRBJ2-6 for the parts outside the CDR3, the full variable domain is DSGVTQTPKHLITATGQRVTLRCSPRSGDLSVYWYQQSLDQGLQFLIQYYNGEERAKGNILERFSAQQFPDLHSELNLSSLELGDSALYFCASSEGPSSPGANVLTFGAGSRLTVL.

CDR3: CASSLAGLARFEQYF. CDR3 sequence (DNA): TGCGCCAGCAGCTTGGCCGGACTAGCGCGTTTCGAGCAGTACTTC. The chain is built from TRBV5-1 and TRBJ2-7; 9 bases match TRBD2. The CDR3 is 15 amino acids. The germline V gene has CDR1 SGHRS and CDR2 YFSETQ. Trimming removed 0 bases from V and 6 bases from J; junction bases left unmatched: 7.

Details on this clonotype: One end of the junction varies from germline; a read error may be responsible. V gene TRBV6-5 combines with J gene TRBJ1-4; unclear D gene. Germline lookup yields CDR1 MNHEY and CDR2 SVGAGI. The CDR3 is made up of 15 amino acids. CDR3 bases: TGCGCCAGCAGATTCACAGCTTTACCTAATGAAAAACTGTTTTTT. Encoded protein: CASRFTALPNEKLFF.

This clonotype was counted ten times or more. V and J are TRBV6-2 or TRBV6-3 and TRBJ1-2, with D perhaps TRBD1 (6 bases). Per germline, CDR1 MNHEY and CDR2 SVGEGT. The CDR3 loop spans 15 amino acids. Between the trimmed V and J ends, which lost 0 bases and 2 bases, there was a span of 10 bases. The CDR3 DNA reads TGTGCCAGCAGTTACTCGAGGACAGCCAACTATGGCTACACCTTC. Amino acids: CASSYSRTANYGYTF.

This chain joins TRBV6-5 and TRBJ2-1; no reliable D call. Per germline, CDR1 MNHEY and CDR2 SVGAGI. The CDR3 is 13 amino acids. The V and J ends lost 5 bases and 3 bases respectively, with 8 bases between them. CDR3 in DNA: TGTGCCAGCAGTAGCGCCCGCTACAATGAGCAGTTCTTC. Translation gives CASSSARYNEQFF.

The chain joins TRBV5-1 to TRBJ2-3, with D perhaps given as TRBD1 or TRBD2 (5 bases each). The germline V gene has CDR1 SGHRS and CDR2 YFSETQ. Deletions cut 2 bases from V and 2 bases from J, with 12 bases between. The CDR3 runs to 15 residues. In nucleotides, the CDR3 is TGCGCCAGCAGCTTACGGGGCACTAACACAGATACGCAGTATTTT. As protein: CASSLRGTNTDTQYF.

The chain uses TRBV7-2 and TRBJ2-7; a possible D gene is TRBD1 (5 bases). The CDR3 extends over 15 amino acids. V was shortened by 2 bases and J by 4 bases, with 15 bases between the two germline ends. CDR1 and CDR2 from the germline V gene are SGHTA and FQGNSA. CDR3 residues: CASSLNQGYSYEQYF. CDR3 sequence (DNA): TGTGCCAGCAGCTTAAACCAGGGTTATTCGTACGAGCAGTACTTC. The full variable domain, its missing parts supplied by reference TRBV7-2 and TRBJ2-7, is GAGVSQSPSNKVTEKGKDVELRCDPISGHTALYWYRQSLGQGLEFLIYFQGNSAPDKSGLPSDRFSAERTGGSVSTLTIQRTQQEDSAVYLCASSLNQGYSYEQYFGPGTRLTVT.

This chain links TRBV7-3 with TRBJ2-1, with TRBD2 matching over 11 bases. This CDR3 comprises 15 residues. Looked up from germline, CDR1 is SGHTA and CDR2 is FQGTGA. Losses at the gene ends were 5 bases for V and 9 bases for J; bases not matched to a gene: 9. CDR3 DNA: TGTGCCAGCAGCGATCGTAGCGGGGGGGGTAGTGAGCAGTTCTTC. It specifies CASSDRSGGGSEQFF.

This chain connects TRBV12-3 or TRBV12-4 to TRBJ2-5; D ambiguous. The J call may be faulty, since TRBJ2-7 better matches the DNA end. The CDR3 has 13 residues. The CDR3 spells CASSVVGQDEQYF. The CDR3 DNA is TGTGCCAGCAGTGTAGTAGGCCAGGACGAGCAGTACTTC.

The chain couples TRBV29-1 to TRBJ2-5; possible D gene TRBD1, 5 bases. The CDR3 runs 11 residues. V gave up 7 bases and J gave up 11 bases, with 17 bases separating them. In germline, CDR1 is SQVTM, CDR2 ANQGSEA. Written as DNA, the CDR3 is TGCAGCGGTGGTGGGGCGCCTCAGCAGTACTTC. This translates into CSGGGAPQQYF.

This clonotype was seen at least ten times. This chain uses TRBV5-5 with TRBJ1-2; TRBD1 matches 7 bases. Unmatched junction bases numbered 5, after V lost 4 bases and J lost 2 bases. The CDR3 spans 14 residues. The V gene's germline CDR1 is SGHKS and CDR2 YYEKEE (reference sequence). CDR3 bases: TGTGCCAGCAGCGTCGAACAGGGGAACTATGGCTACACCTTC. This translates into CASSVEQGNYGYTF.

A few counts support this clonotype. The gene calls are TRBV3-1 and TRBJ2-5; tentative D call: TRBD1 (5 bases). The CDR3 extends over 16 amino acids. V lost 5 bases and J lost 0, with 16 bases in between. The V gene's germline CDR1 is LGHDT and CDR2 YNNKEL (reference sequence). The CDR3 coding sequence is TGTGCCAGCAGCTCAAGACAGCTCACCAACCAAGAGACCCAGTACTTC. Its translation: CASSSRQLTNQETQYF.

The V call is TRBV6-1, the J call TRBJ1-1, with D maybe TRBD1 (6 bases). This CDR3 contains 14 residues. CDR1 MNHNS and CDR2 SASEGT come from the germline V gene. The germline V and J ends were trimmed by 2 bases and 5 bases, with 12 bases remaining between them. DNA for the CDR3: TGTGCCAGCAGTGAAAGGGGACACCTTACTGAAGCTTTCTTT. Protein: CASSERGHLTEAFF.

To note about this clonotype: Just one base apart from a much larger clone, this may be a read error. V and J are TRBV29-1 and TRBJ2-3; D is uncertain. Germline loops: CDR1 SQVTM, CDR2 ANQGSEA. The CDR3 loop spans 11 amino acids. For the CDR3, the DNA is TGCAGCGGTGAAGGGCAAGATACGCAGTATTTT. This codes for CSGEGQDTQYF.

The chain recombines TRBV12-3 or TRBV12-4 with TRBJ1-6, with unresolved D. CDR3 length: 16 residues. Trimming stripped 1 base from V and 0 bases from J, with 7 bases between. CDR3 region: CASSLGTSSYNSPLHF. The CDR3 nucleotides are TGTGCCAGCAGTTTAGGGACCAGCTCCTATAATTCACCCCTCCACTTT.

The gene calls are TRBV7-9 and TRBJ2-1; D ambiguous. The CDR3 extends over 15 amino acids. Trimming pared 0 bases from V and 7 bases from J, leaving 13 bases between. Per germline, CDR1 SEHNR and CDR2 FQNEAQ (reference sequence). The CDR3, as DNA: TGTGCCAGCAGCTTAGCTCCAGTAGTTGGGAATGAGCAGTTCTTC. This encodes CASSLAPVVGNEQFF.

This clonotype came up a few times. J is TRBJ1-2 and V is TRBV5-5; D perhaps matches TRBD1 (5 bases). The CDR3 sequence is 17 residues long. V was cut by 1 base and J by 2 bases, with 18 bases left in between. Germline V gene sequence: CDR1 SGHKS, CDR2 YYEKEE (reference sequence). In DNA, the CDR3 is TGTGCCAGCAGCTTGAAGGCACGCAGGGATCCAAACTATGGCTACACCTTC. This codes for CASSLKARRDPNYGYTF. Full variable domain (rest looked up from reference TRBV5-5 and TRBJ1-2): DAGVTQSPTHLIKTRGQQVTLRCSPISGHKSVSWYQQVLGQGPQFIFQYYEKEERGRGNFPDRFSARQFPNYSSELNVNALLLGDSALYLCASSLKARRDPNYGYTFGSGTRLTVV.

This chain links TRBV7-2 with TRBJ2-7; TRBD1 matches 7 bases. Trimming cost V 5 bases and J 3 bases; bases outside gene matches: 4. The CDR3 is made up of 13 amino acids. CDR1 and CDR2 (germline): SGHTA, FQGNSA. The CDR3 nucleotides read TGTGCCAGCAGCGGACAGGAAAGCTACGAGCAGTACTTC. Amino acid sequence: CASSGQESYEQYF. Combining the CDR3 with reference TRBV7-2 and TRBJ2-7 gives the whole variable domain GAGVSQSPSNKVTEKGKDVELRCDPISGHTALYWYRQSLGQGLEFLIYFQGNSAPDKSGLPSDRFSAERTGGSVSTLTIQRTQQEDSAVYLCASSGQESYEQYFGPGTRLTVT.

A few counts support this clonotype. The rearrangement uses TRBV2 and TRBJ1-2; D gene uncertain. The CDR3 has 15 amino acids. Germline V gives CDR1 SNHLY, CDR2 FYNNEI. The ends were cut back, 6 bases at V and 1 base at J, with 15 bases in the middle. CDR3 sequence: CASSPIGRFNYGYTF. CDR3 coding DNA: TGTGCCAGCAGCCCCATAGGGAGGTTTAACTATGGCTACACCTTC.

This clonotype occurred a few times. This sequence joins TRBV5-1 and TRBJ2-1; D tentatively reads TRBD1 or TRBD2 (6 bases each). Germline V gene data show CDR1 as SGHRS and CDR2 as YFSETQ. This CDR3 has 14 amino acids. V lost 3 bases, J lost 6 bases, and 13 bases lay in between. The CDR3 loop reads CASSSVGGLNEQFF. For the CDR3, the DNA is TGCGCCAGCAGCTCCGTGGGGGGCCTCAATGAGCAGTTCTTC.

CDR3 loop: CASSLPKPGLGGERGYNEQFF. The CDR3 DNA follows: TGTGCCAGCAGCTTACCCAAACCGGGCCTTGGGGGAGAGAGGGGTTACAATGAGCAGTTCTTC. The chain couples TRBV11-2 to TRBJ2-1; TRBD1 or TRBD2 may be the D gene (5 bases each). CDR3 size: 21 residues. The germline V gene has CDR1 SGHAT and CDR2 FQNNGV. The germline V and J ends were trimmed by 2 bases and 4 bases, with 30 bases remaining between them.

CDR3 loop: CASAGRGEETQYF. DNA for the CDR3: TGCGCCAGCGCGGGACGCGGGGAAGAGACCCAGTACTTC. This chain joins TRBV4-1 and TRBJ2-5; a weak D match, TRBD2 (6 bases). The CDR3 totals 13 residues. V lost 8 bases, J lost 3 bases, and 13 bases lay in between. Germline lookup yields CDR1 MGHRA and CDR2 YSYEKL.

The J gene is TRBJ2-7, the V gene TRBV3-1, with D perhaps given as TRBD1 or TRBD2 (5 bases each). V lost 2 bases and J lost 1, with 15 bases in between. Germline V lookup: CDR1 LGHDT, CDR2 YNNKEL (reference sequence). CDR3 length: 16 residues. The CDR3: CASSQTWDAESYEQYF. The CDR3 DNA sequence: TGTGCCAGCAGCCAAACCTGGGACGCCGAATCCTACGAGCAGTACTTC.

Only a few counts were recorded for this clonotype. This chain links TRBV5-6 with TRBJ1-6, with 8 bases lining up with TRBD1. The CDR3 has 15 amino acids. The germline V gene encodes CDR1 SGHDT and CDR2 YYEEEE. With 6 bases clipped from V and 5 bases from J, the junction kept 7 bases outside the gene matches. This CDR3 is CASMQGAYDNSPLHF. The CDR3, as DNA: TGTGCCAGCATGCAGGGGGCCTACGATAATTCACCCCTCCACTTT.

The chain joins TRBV20-1 to TRBJ1-1, with 7 bases lining up with TRBD1. V trimming: 2 bases; J trimming: 3 bases; junction bases outside the gene matches: 15. The CDR3 runs 17 residues. Germline CDR1 and CDR2: DFQATT and SNEGSKA (reference sequence). The CDR3 DNA reads TGCAGTGCTAGATCTCGCTTATACAGGGGAGGTGACACTGAAGCTTTCTTT. Translated, it gives CSARSRLYRGGDTEAFF.